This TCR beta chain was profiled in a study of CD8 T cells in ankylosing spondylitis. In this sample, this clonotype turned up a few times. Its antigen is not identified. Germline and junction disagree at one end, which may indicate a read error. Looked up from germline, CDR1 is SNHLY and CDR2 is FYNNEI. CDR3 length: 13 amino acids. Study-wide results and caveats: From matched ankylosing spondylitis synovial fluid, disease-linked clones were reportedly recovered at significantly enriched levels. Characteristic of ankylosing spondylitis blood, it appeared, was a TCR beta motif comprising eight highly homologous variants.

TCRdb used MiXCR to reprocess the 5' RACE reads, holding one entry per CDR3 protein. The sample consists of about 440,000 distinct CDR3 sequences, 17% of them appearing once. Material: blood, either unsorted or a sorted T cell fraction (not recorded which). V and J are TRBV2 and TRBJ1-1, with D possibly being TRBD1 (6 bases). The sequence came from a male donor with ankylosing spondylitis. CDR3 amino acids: CASREGGKPEAFF. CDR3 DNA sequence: TGTGCCAGCAGGGAAGGGGGGAAACCTGAAGCTTTCTTT. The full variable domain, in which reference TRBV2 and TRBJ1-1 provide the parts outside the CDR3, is EPEVTQTPSHQVTQMGQEVILRCVPISNHLYFYWYRQILGQKVEFLVSFYNNEISEKSEIFDDQFSVERPDGSNFTLKIRSTKLEDSAMYFCASREGGKPEAFFGQGTRLTVV.